This entry lists 23 T cell receptor beta chains sequenced from one sample in a study of graft-versus-host responses after intestinal transplantation. No antigen has been identified for these receptors. The repertoire was sequenced with immunoSEQ multiplex PCR; TCRdb's copy has only in-frame clones and lacks some. The data hold 70,000 to 95,000 clones, with approximately 92% observed a single time. Source: unstimulated CD8+ T cells sorted from spleen or lymph node cells, taken before transplant. These receptors were obtained from a human donor who was the organ donor for an intestinal transplant.

This chain uses TRBV5-6 with TRBJ2-5; D not resolved. The germline CDR1 and CDR2 sequences are SGHDT and YYEEEE. This CDR3 has 16 amino acids. V dropped 4 bases and J dropped 0 bases, with 16 bases sitting between them. CDR3 DNA sequence: TGTGCCAGCAGCCCCCCGGAGCTAACGTACCAAGAGACCCAGTACTTC. Amino acid sequence: CASSPPELTYQETQYF.

The V and J genes are TRBV4-1 and TRBJ1-4, with 7 bases lining up with TRBD1. V lost 6 bases and J lost 5; bases outside the gene matches: 6. CDR1 is MGHRA and CDR2 is YSYEKL in the germline V gene. The CDR3 totals 14 residues. The CDR3 DNA follows: TGCGCCAGCAGAGAGGGACAGCTCAATGAAAAACTGTTTTTT. Its translation: CASREGQLNEKLFF.

The V gene is TRBV19, the J gene TRBJ2-1; 10 bases fit TRBD2. This CDR3 has 16 amino acids. The V gene end was trimmed by 5 bases and the J gene end by 1 base; junction bases not matched to a gene: 5. Germline CDR1 LNHDA, CDR2 SQIVND (reference sequence). This CDR3 is CASSSGLATSYNEQFF. As DNA, the CDR3 is TGTGCCAGTAGTTCGGGACTAGCGACATCCTACAATGAGCAGTTCTTC.

The chain uses TRBV19 and TRBJ1-1; D remains ambiguous. Germline values: CDR1 LNHDA, CDR2 SQIVND (reference sequence). This CDR3 has 14 residues. V was cut by 1 base and J by 5 bases, with 11 bases left in between. The CDR3 nucleotides are TGTGCCAGTAGTATAGCTCTAGCGGGGACTGAAGCTTTCTTT. Translating it yields CASSIALAGTEAFF.

The V call is TRBV7-9, the J call TRBJ1-1, with 7 bases aligning to TRBD1. Germline-derived CDR1 and CDR2 are SEHNR and FQNEAQ (reference sequence). The ends lost 5 bases at V and 1 base at J; junction bases unmatched: 7. The CDR3 loop spans 15 amino acids. CDR3 bases: TGTGCCAGCAGCCCGGCAGGGGGAGGGAACACTGAAGCTTTCTTT. Translating gives CASSPAGGGNTEAFF.

This chain connects TRBV7-8 to TRBJ1-2; possible D gene TRBD1, 6 bases. The CDR3 loop spans 15 amino acids. Germline V CDR1 and CDR2: SGHVS, FQNEAQ. The V and J ends lost 5 bases and 6 bases respectively, with 19 bases between them. The DNA for the CDR3 is TGTGCCAGCAGCCTCCGGTGGGGGGGCCCGGATGGCTACACCTTC. It codes for CASSLRWGGPDGYTF.

The chain has TRBV19 and TRBJ1-2; 9 nucleotides line up with TRBD1. This CDR3 region has 22 residues. Germline V gene sequence: CDR1 LNHDA, CDR2 SQIVND (reference sequence). V lost 6 bases, J lost 0 bases, and 26 bases stayed unmatched. CDR3 protein: CASRTPEGQGGTHTYSNYGYTF. Written as DNA, the CDR3 is TGTGCCAGTAGAACCCCCGAGGGACAGGGTGGAACCCACACTTATTCTAACTATGGCTACACCTTC.

The chain recombines TRBV6-5 with TRBJ2-5, with 8 bases matching TRBD1. The ends lost 0 bases at V and 2 bases at J; junction bases unmatched: 2. The germline CDR1 and CDR2 sequences are MNHEY and SVGAGI. This CDR3 contains 15 residues. The CDR3 is CASSYSGQGQETQYF. The CDR3 region has the DNA TGTGCCAGCAGTTACTCCGGACAGGGTCAAGAGACCCAGTACTTC.

V is TRBV28 and J is TRBJ2-1, with 9 bases aligning to TRBD2. The CDR3 spans 15 residues. Germline CDR1 MDHEN, CDR2 SYDVKM. V dropped 8 bases and J dropped 8; count of bases not matched to a gene: 13. The chain's CDR3 is CASGWAGGGQYEQFF. As DNA, the CDR3 is TGTGCCAGCGGTTGGGCGGGAGGGGGACAATATGAGCAGTTCTTC.

This chain links TRBV11-1 with TRBJ2-7; D gene ambiguous. The CDR3 spans 14 residues. Germline CDR1 is SGHAT and CDR2 is FQDESV (reference sequence). Trimming pared 4 bases from V and 0 bases from J, leaving 10 bases between. The DNA of the CDR3 is TGTGCCAGCAGCTCCCCCCGGAGCTCCTACGAGCAGTACTTC. Translated: CASSSPRSSYEQYF. Drawing the rest from reference TRBV11-1 and TRBJ2-7, the complete variable domain is EAEVAQSPRYKITEKSQAVAFWCDPISGHATLYWYRQILGQGPELLVQFQDESVVDDSQLPKDRFSAERLKGVDSTLKIQPAELGDSAMYLCASSSPRSSYEQYFGPGTRLTVT.

The chain combines TRBV9 with TRBJ2-6, with D possibly TRBD1 on 6 matching bases. The CDR3 extends over 17 amino acids. Germline CDR1 is SGDLS and CDR2 is YYNGEE. The V gene lost 3 bases and the J gene lost 0 bases, with 13 bases spanning the gap. The CDR3 protein is CASSETGLSSGANVLTF. CDR3 sequence (DNA): TGTGCCAGCAGCGAGACAGGCTTGAGCTCTGGGGCCAACGTCCTGACTTTC.

The chain has TRBV30 and TRBJ2-2; D may be TRBD1 (7 bases). The germline gives CDR1 GTSNPN, CDR2 SVGIG (reference sequence). This CDR3 is built from 12 residues. The V end lost 4 bases, the J end lost 6 bases, and 9 bases lay between the germline ends. CDR3 in amino acids: CAWTRGAGELFF. CDR3 sequence (DNA): TGTGCCTGGACCAGGGGGGCCGGGGAGCTGTTTTTT.

The chain couples TRBV7-9 to TRBJ2-1; D may be TRBD2 (5 bases). V shed 5 bases and J shed 0 bases, with 11 bases lying between them. CDR3 length: 15 residues. Germline loops: CDR1 SEHNR, CDR2 FQNEAQ (reference sequence). Here the CDR3 reads CASSRVGSSYNEQFF. CDR3 sequence (DNA): TGTGCCAGCAGCCGCGTTGGGAGCTCCTACAATGAGCAGTTCTTC.

The chain has TRBV7-3 and TRBJ2-1; TRBD2 aligns across 8 bases. The CDR3 consists of 16 residues. Germline V gene data show CDR1 as SGHTA and CDR2 as FQGTGA. The V gene end was trimmed by 5 bases and the J gene end by 0 bases; junction bases not matched to a gene: 6. The CDR3 is CASSLTSGLSYNEQFF. CDR3 coding DNA: TGTGCCAGCAGCCTTACTAGCGGCCTCTCCTACAATGAGCAGTTCTTC.

The J gene is TRBJ2-3, the V gene TRBV7-9; TRBD2 matches 8 bases. V trimming: 6 bases; J trimming: 3 bases; junction bases outside the gene matches: 8. The CDR3 is made up of 15 amino acids. CDR1 and CDR2 from the germline V gene are SEHNR and FQNEAQ (reference sequence). The DNA for the CDR3 is TGTGCCAGCAGTCCAAGCGGGAGTTTGACAGATACGCAGTATTTT. Translation gives CASSPSGSLTDTQYF.

The rearrangement links TRBV2 to TRBJ2-3, with TRBD2 as a possible D gene (6 bases). CDR1 is SNHLY and CDR2 is FYNNEI in the germline V gene. This CDR3 has 14 amino acids. Trimming stripped 3 bases from V and 4 bases from J, with 11 bases between. The CDR3 coding sequence is TGTGCCAGCAGTGAGGAGGGTCGGGCAGATACGCAGTATTTT. It is translated as CASSEEGRADTQYF.

The V gene is TRBV7-9, the J gene TRBJ2-7; tentatively, D is TRBD2 (5 bases). The germline V gene encodes CDR1 SEHNR and CDR2 FQNEAQ (reference sequence). Trimming took 3 bases from V and 2 from J, leaving 14 bases between them. CDR3 length: 15 amino acids. The CDR3 region has the DNA TGTGCCAGCAGCTTGGGTGCGGAGGAAACCTACGAGCAGTACTTC. This codes for CASSLGAEETYEQYF.

The chain uses TRBV19 and TRBJ2-2, with D perhaps TRBD2 (6 bases). This CDR3 contains 16 residues. Germline CDR1 reads LNHDA; CDR2 reads SQIVND (reference sequence). V shed 1 base and J shed 3 bases, with 12 bases lying between them. The CDR3 DNA is TGTGCCAGTAGTATAGCCCCTACTAGCTACACCGGGGAGCTGTTTTTT. Its translation: CASSIAPTSYTGELFF.

This clone was counted a single time. The J gene is TRBJ2-5, the V gene TRBV5-6; 9 bases line up with TRBD1. From germline, CDR1 is SGHDT and CDR2 YYEEEE. The CDR3 length is 14 residues. V dropped 4 bases and J dropped 5; count of bases not matched to a gene: 6. The CDR3 region is CASSPPDRGETQYF. The CDR3 DNA sequence: TGTGCCAGCAGCCCGCCGGACAGGGGTGAGACCCAGTACTTC. The whole variable domain, remainder taken from reference TRBV5-6 and TRBJ2-5, is DAGVTQSPTHLIKTRGQQVTLRCSPKSGHDTVSWYQQALGQGPQFIFQYYEEEERQRGNFPDRFSGHQFPNYSSELNVNALLLGDSALYLCASSPPDRGETQYFGPGTRLLVL.

This clone was counted between two and nine times. The chain combines TRBV5-6 with TRBJ2-3; D is perhaps TRBD1 (5 bases). Germline CDR1 reads SGHDT; CDR2 reads YYEEEE. Trimming removed 0 bases at V and 6 bases at J, with 14 bases between. The CDR3 length is 15 residues. The DNA for the CDR3 is TGTGCCAGCAGCTTGGTGCAGGGCAGTACCGATACGCAGTATTTT. This codes for CASSLVQGSTDTQYF.

This clone showed up just a few times. The chain couples TRBV4-2 to TRBJ2-7, with a possible D match to TRBD2 (6 bases). Germline CDR1 reads LGHNA; CDR2 reads YNFKEQ. With 4 bases removed from V and 4 bases from J, the gap between germline ends came to 11 bases. The CDR3 is made up of 13 amino acids. The CDR3: CASSPGLPYEQYF. CDR3 DNA sequence: TGTGCCAGCAGCCCCGGACTACCGTACGAGCAGTACTTC.

V is TRBV13 and J is TRBJ2-4, with D tentatively TRBD2 (6 bases). CDR3 length equals 13 residues. Trimming removed 6 bases at V and 5 bases at J, with 11 bases between. In germline, CDR1 is PRHDT, CDR2 FYEKMQ (reference sequence). CDR3 sequence reads: CASSWRGQNIQYF. CDR3 sequence (DNA): TGTGCCAGCAGTTGGAGGGGTCAAAACATTCAGTACTTC.

The chain has TRBV29-1 and TRBJ2-2, with D possibly matching TRBD2 (7 bases). This CDR3 has 14 amino acids. Germline lookup yields CDR1 SQVTM and CDR2 ANQGSEA. Trimming cost V 3 bases and J 13 bases, with 21 bases left between them. Here the CDR3 reads CSVDSLPRGGRLFF. CDR3 DNA: TGCAGCGTTGATTCATTACCCAGGGGAGGGAGGCTGTTTTTT.